A selection of T cell receptor beta chains follows, all from one sample in a study of STAT5B mutations in CD4+ large granular lymphocyte leukemia. The repertoire was sequenced with immunoSEQ multiplex PCR; TCRdb's copy has only in-frame clones and lacks some. Of about 36,000 clones in the sample, more than 60% were seen once. Sequencing was performed on CD4+ T cells from blood buffy coats. Receptor source: a human donor in good health. CDR3s leave out the opening cysteine and the closing phenylalanine or tryptophan. Size is omitted from some rows. Given values are once, few, many or a class for expanded clones.

CDR3	V	J	size
ASSFRGAYEQY	TRBV5-4	TRBJ2-7	-
ASSYGEDTEAF	TRBV5-1	TRBJ1-1	few
ASSLDSRSYEQY	TRBV13	TRBJ2-7	-
ASSFQGSMNTEAF	TRBV7-2	TRBJ1-1	once
ASSPIAGEGSKGDEQF	TRBV5-4	TRBJ2-1	-
ASSLIGGVFGKLF	TRBV5-6	TRBJ1-4	once
ASRETRPGQY	TRBV2	TRBJ2-7	-
ASSRDRGAGANVLT	TRBV5-8	TRBJ2-6	-
ASSQGHERGGEQY	TRBV7-2	TRBJ2-7	-
ASSYSSQGALYEQY	TRBV6-5	TRBJ2-7	-
ASSFSGTVGDEQF	TRBV6-5	TRBJ2-1	-
ASSFQRRTGGYT	TRBV5-4	TRBJ1-2	-
ASSSDRIDQETQY	TRBV7-6	TRBJ2-5	-
ASSLGQASYEQY	TRBV5-8	TRBJ2-7	-
ASSPPANYGYT	TRBV5-4	TRBJ1-2	-
ASSTRDRGGTYEQY	TRBV9	TRBJ2-7	-
ASSLGGRVYEQY	TRBV5-4	TRBJ2-7	-
ASSLGQPSSYEQY	TRBV5-1	TRBJ2-7	-
ASDGGSGANVLT	TRBV19	TRBJ2-6	-
AISGLGHQETQY	TRBV10-3	TRBJ2-5	-
ASIQGVLNTEAF	TRBV6-1	TRBJ1-1	-
ASSLLTSREQY	TRBV7-2	TRBJ2-3	few
ASRREGLTLH	TRBV2	TRBJ1-6	-
ASSLRPGGTEAF	TRBV5-4	TRBJ1-1	-
ASSSSTGIQETQY	TRBV5-1	TRBJ2-5	-
ASSLVVLAGGELF	TRBV7-2	TRBJ2-2	-
ASSLGGPAYEQY	TRBV7-3	TRBJ2-7	-
ASSLATTGALSTDTQY	TRBV7-6	TRBJ2-3	-
ATSGRQDSNQPQH	TRBV15	TRBJ1-5	-
ASSLTTANTEAF	TRBV7-9	TRBJ1-1	-
ASSPITLGEQY	TRBV5-5	TRBJ2-7	-
ASSPPELPSAF	TRBV18	TRBJ1-1	few
ASSLFSGGGWEKLF	TRBV27	TRBJ1-4	-
ASSLSIGQFNEQF	TRBV27	TRBJ2-1	-
ASSAYGGETQY	TRBV7-6	TRBJ2-5	once